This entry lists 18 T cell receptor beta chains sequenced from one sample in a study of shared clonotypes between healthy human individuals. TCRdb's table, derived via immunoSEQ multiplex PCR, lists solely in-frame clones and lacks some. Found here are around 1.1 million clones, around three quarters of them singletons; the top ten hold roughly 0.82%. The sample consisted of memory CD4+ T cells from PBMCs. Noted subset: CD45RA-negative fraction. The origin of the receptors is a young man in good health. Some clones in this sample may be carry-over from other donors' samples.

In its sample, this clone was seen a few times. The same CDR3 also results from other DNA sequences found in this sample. CDR3: CASRPSDNSPLHF. The CDR3 nucleotides read TGTGCCAGCAGGCCCAGTGATAATTCACCCCTCCACTTT. The chain couples TRBV6-5 to TRBJ1-6; D is unresolved. The CDR3 contains 13 residues. Between the trimmed V and J ends, which lost 6 bases and 5 bases, there was a span of 8 bases. Germline V CDR1 and CDR2: MNHEY, SVGAGI.

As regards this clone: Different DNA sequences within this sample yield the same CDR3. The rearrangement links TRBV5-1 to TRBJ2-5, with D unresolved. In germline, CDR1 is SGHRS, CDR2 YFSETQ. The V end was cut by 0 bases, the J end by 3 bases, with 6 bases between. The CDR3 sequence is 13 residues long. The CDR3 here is CASSLGAEETQYF. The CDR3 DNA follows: TGCGCCAGCAGCTTGGGAGCTGAAGAGACCCAGTACTTC.

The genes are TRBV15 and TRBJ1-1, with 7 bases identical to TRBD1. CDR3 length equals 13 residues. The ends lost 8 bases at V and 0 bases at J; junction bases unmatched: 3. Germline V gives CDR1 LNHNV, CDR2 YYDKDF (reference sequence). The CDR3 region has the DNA TGTGCCACCCGGGGACAGATGAACACTGAAGCTTTCTTT. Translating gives CATRGQMNTEAFF.

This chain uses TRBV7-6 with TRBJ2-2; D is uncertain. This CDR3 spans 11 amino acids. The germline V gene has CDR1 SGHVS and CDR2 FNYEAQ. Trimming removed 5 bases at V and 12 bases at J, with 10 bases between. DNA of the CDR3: TGTGCCAGCAGCGAGCTGAGGAAGCTGTTTTTT. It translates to CASSELRKLFF. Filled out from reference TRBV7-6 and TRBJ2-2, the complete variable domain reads GAGVSQSPRYKVTKRGQDVALRCDPISGHVSLYWYRQALGQGPEFLTYFNYEAQQDKSGLPNDRFSAERPEGSISTLTIQRTEQRDSAMYRCASSELRKLFFGEGSRLTVL.

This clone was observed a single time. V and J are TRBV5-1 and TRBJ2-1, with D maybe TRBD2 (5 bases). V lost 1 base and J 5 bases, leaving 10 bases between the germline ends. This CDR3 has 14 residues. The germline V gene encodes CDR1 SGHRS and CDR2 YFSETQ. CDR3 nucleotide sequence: TGCGCCAGCAGCTTGAGCGGAGGTCACAATGAGCAGTTCTTC. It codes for CASSLSGGHNEQFF.

The CDR3 region is CAISPSGTNNNEQFF. CDR3 nucleotide sequence: TGTGCCATCAGTCCCAGTGGGACAAATAACAATGAGCAGTTCTTC. The rearrangement joins TRBV10-3 to TRBJ2-1, with D possibly TRBD1 on 6 matching bases. V was shortened by 5 bases and J by 5 bases, with 16 bases between the two germline ends. Germline CDR1 and CDR2: ENHRY and SYGVKD. The CDR3 consists of 15 residues.

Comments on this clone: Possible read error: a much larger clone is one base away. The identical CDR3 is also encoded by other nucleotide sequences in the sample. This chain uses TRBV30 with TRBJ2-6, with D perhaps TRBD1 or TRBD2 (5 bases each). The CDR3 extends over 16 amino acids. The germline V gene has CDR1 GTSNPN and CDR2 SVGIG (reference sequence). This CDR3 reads CAWSVTGFSGANVLTF. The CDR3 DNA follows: TGTGCCTGGAGTGTTACGGGGTTCTCTGGGGCCAACGTACTGACTTTC.

In nucleotides, the CDR3 is TGTGCCTGTAACCCCACAGGGATTGGCGAAAAACTGTTTTTT. Translated: CACNPTGIGEKLFF. V and J are TRBV19 and TRBJ1-4; maybe TRBD1 (6 bases). The CDR3 is made up of 14 amino acids. Per the germline V gene, CDR1 is LNHDA and CDR2 is SQIVND (reference sequence). Trimming stripped 11 bases from V and 8 bases from J, with 21 bases between.

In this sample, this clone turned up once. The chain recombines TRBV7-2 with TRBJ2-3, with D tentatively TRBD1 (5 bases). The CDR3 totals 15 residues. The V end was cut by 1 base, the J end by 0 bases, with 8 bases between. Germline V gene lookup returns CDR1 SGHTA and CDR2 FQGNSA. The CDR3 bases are TGTGCCAGCAGCTTAGGTAGGGGTAGCACAGATACGCAGTATTTT. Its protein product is CASSLGRGSTDTQYF.

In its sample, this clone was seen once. The CDR3 DNA reads TGTGCCAGCAGCCAGACAGGGAGCTACAATGAGCAGTTCTTC. Its protein product is CASSQTGSYNEQFF. This rearrangement joins TRBV27 to TRBJ2-1; 7 positions match TRBD1. V gave up 6 bases and J gave up 3 bases; unmatched junction bases: 5. There are 14 residues in the CDR3. Germline V gene sequence: CDR1 MNHEY, CDR2 SMNVEV (reference sequence).

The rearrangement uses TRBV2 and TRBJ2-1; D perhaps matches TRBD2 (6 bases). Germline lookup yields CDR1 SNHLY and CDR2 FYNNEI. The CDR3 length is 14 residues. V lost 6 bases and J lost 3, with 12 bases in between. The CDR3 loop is CASRELSGYNEQFF. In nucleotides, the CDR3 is TGTGCCAGCAGGGAACTTAGCGGCTACAATGAGCAGTTCTTC.

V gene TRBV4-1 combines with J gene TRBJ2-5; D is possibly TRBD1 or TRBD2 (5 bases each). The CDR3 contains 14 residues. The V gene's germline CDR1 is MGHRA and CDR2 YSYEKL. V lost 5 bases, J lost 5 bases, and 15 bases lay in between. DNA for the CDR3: TGCGCCAGCAGCATGGGGGACCCCTGGGAGACCCAGTACTTC. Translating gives CASSMGDPWETQYF.

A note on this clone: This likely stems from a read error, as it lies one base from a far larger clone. The CDR3 spells CASSLMNTEAFF. DNA of the CDR3: TGTGCCAGCAGCTTGATGAACACTGAAGCTTTCTTT. The chain employs TRBV7-2 and TRBJ1-1; D not resolved. From germline, CDR1 is SGHTA and CDR2 FQGNSA. Trimming stripped 3 bases from V and 0 bases from J, with 2 bases between. The CDR3 length is 12 residues.

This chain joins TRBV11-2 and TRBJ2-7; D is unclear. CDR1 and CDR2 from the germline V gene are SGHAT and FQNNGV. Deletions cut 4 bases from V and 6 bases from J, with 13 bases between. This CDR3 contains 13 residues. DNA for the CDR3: TGTGCCAGCAGCTCTGACCGAACGGGCGAGCAGTACTTC. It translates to CASSSDRTGEQYF.

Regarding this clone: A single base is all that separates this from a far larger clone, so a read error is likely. CDR3 in amino acids: CASSGQGETQYF. Written as DNA, the CDR3 is TGTGCCAGCAGCGGACAGGGAGAGACCCAGTACTTC. The chain has TRBV7-9 and TRBJ2-5; 8 bases fit TRBD1. Germline V gene sequence: CDR1 SEHNR, CDR2 FQNEAQ (reference sequence). This CDR3 comprises 12 residues. Trimming removed 5 bases from V and 4 bases from J; junction bases left unmatched: 0.

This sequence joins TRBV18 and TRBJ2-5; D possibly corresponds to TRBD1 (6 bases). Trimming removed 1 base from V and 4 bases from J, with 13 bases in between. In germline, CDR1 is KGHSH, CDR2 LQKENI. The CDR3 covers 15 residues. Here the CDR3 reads CASSPRQVDGETQYF. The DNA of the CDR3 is TGTGCCAGCTCACCACGACAGGTGGACGGAGAGACCCAGTACTTC.

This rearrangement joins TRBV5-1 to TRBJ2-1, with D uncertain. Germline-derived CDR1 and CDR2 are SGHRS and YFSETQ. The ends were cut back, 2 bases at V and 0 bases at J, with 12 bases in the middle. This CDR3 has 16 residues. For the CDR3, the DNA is TGCGCCAGCAGCTTAGATAGGTTGAGCTCCTACAATGAGCAGTTCTTC. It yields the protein CASSLDRLSSYNEQFF.

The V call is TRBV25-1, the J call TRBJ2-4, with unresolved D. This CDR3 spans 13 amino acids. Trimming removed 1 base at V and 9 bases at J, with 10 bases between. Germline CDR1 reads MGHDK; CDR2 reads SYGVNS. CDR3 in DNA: TGTGCCAGCAGTGAATTCATCCCGGGCATTCAGTACTTC. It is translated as CASSEFIPGIQYF. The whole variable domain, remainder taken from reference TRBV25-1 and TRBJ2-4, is EADIYQTPRYLVIGTGKKITLECSQTMGHDKMYWYQQDPGMELHLIHYSYGVNSTEKGDLSSESTVSRIRTEHFPLTLESARPSHTSQYLCASSEFIPGIQYFGAGTRLSVL.